Listed here are 2 T cell receptor beta chains from one sample, sequenced in a study of blood T cells in healthy people across ages. Primed by a sample-barcoded 5' primer and a J-beta primer mix, a second PCR proceeded for about 7 to 12 cycles. Using its own MiXCR run on the 5' RACE reads, TCRdb lists one record per CDR3 protein. Here the sample spans around 970,000 distinct CDR3 sequences, roughly half being singletons. The sequenced material came from blood. All receptors come from a woman aged 55-69 years in good health.

The chain is built from TRBV4-2 and TRBJ2-2, with D possibly being TRBD1 or TRBD2 (5 bases each). V was cut by 6 bases and J by 4 bases, with 15 bases left in between. The CDR3 runs 15 residues. CDR1 LGHNA and CDR2 YNFKEQ come from the germline V gene. CDR3 in amino acids: CASSQARGGTGELFF. The CDR3 bases are TGTGCCAGCAGTCAGGCTCGGGGCGGCACCGGGGAGCTGTTTTTT.

This clonotype has just a few counts. The chain is built from TRBV29-1 and TRBJ2-1; D is undetermined. V shed 3 bases and J shed 4 bases, with 4 bases lying between them. CDR3 size: 11 residues. Germline-derived CDR1 and CDR2 are SQVTM and ANQGSEA. The CDR3 DNA follows: TGCAGCGTTGAGAGATACAATGAGCAGTTCTTC. Its translation is CSVERYNEQFF.